This TCR beta chain was recovered during a study of human T cells and chemical hapten exposure. Study summary: Per-sample TCR yields varied mainly from small pooled library volume differences. Notes on the study in general: TCRs exceeding a frequency of 1 in 1000 stayed unchanged under DPC sensitization.

The authors' total RNA extraction used unfractionated whole blood. In the case of this clonotype: What it binds is unknown.

The library gave individual cDNA molecules unique molecular identifiers. In the original analysis: The number of TCRs in each sample had a median of about 96,000 and spanned about 20,000 to 690,600. One entry per CDR3 protein, called by TCRdb with MiXCR from the 5' RACE reads. TCRdb, rather than the study authors, made the V and J calls. The data show over 70,000 distinct CDR3 sequences, more than 15% seen once. Per the germline V gene, CDR1 is MDHEN and CDR2 is SYDVKM. V lost 6 bases to trimming and J lost 4 bases, with 14 bases between them. The CDR3 covers 14 residues. The sequence was obtained from a female donor in good health. J is TRBJ2-3 and V is TRBV28; the D gene is possibly TRBD2 (6 bases). The CDR3 DNA reads TGTGCCAGCAGGTTGGGGGGTGCAGCAGATACGCAGTATTTT. It is translated as CASRLGGAADTQYF.